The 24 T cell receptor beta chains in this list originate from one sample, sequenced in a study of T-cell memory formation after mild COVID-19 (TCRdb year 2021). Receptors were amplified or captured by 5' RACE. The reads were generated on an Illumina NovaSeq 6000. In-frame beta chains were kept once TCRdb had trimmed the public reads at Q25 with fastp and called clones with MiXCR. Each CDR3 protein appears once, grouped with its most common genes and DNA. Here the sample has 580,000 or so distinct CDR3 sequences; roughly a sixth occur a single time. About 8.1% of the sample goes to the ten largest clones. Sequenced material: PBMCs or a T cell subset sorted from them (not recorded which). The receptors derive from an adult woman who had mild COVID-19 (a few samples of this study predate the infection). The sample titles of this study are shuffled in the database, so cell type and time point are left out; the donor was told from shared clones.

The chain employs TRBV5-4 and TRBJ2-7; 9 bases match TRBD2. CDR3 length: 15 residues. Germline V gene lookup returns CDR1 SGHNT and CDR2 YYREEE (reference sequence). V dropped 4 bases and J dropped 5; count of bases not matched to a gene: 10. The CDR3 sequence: CASSPDSGRRDEQYF. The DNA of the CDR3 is TGTGCCAGCAGCCCGGATAGCGGGAGAAGAGACGAGCAGTACTTC. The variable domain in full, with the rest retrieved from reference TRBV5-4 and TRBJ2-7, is ETGVTQSPTHLIKTRGQQVTLRCSSQSGHNTVSWYQQALGQGPQFIFQYYREEENGRGNFPPRFSGLQFPNYSSELNVNALELDDSALYLCASSPDSGRRDEQYFGPGTRLTVT.

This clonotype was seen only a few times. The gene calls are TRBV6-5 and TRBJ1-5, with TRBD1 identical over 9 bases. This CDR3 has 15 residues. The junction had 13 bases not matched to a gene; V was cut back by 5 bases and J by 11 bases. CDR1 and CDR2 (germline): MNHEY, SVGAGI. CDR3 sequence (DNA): TGTGCCAGCAGTGACACAGGGGGCTCCTCTTTGGCCCAGCATTTT. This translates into CASSDTGGSSLAQHF.

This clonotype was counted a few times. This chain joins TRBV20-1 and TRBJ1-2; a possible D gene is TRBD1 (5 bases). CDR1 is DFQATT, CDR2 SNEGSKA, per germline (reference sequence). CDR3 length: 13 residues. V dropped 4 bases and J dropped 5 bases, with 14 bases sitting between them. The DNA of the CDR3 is TGCAGTGCTAAGACAGAATTTTATTATGGCTACACCTTC. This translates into CSAKTEFYYGYTF.

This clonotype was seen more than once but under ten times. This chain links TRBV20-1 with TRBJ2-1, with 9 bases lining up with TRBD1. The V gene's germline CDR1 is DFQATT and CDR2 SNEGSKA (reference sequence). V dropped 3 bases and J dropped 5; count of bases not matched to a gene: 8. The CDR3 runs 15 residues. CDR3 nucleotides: TGCAGTGCTAGCCCTATGGGGACAGGGAACAATGAGCAGTTCTTC. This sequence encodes CSASPMGTGNNEQFF.

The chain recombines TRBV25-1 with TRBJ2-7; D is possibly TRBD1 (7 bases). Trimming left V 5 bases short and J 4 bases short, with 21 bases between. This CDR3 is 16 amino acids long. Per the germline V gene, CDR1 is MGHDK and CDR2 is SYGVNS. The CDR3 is CASSSTGTRDRYEQYF. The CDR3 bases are TGTGCCAGCAGTTCGACAGGGACTCGGGATCGTTACGAGCAGTACTTC.

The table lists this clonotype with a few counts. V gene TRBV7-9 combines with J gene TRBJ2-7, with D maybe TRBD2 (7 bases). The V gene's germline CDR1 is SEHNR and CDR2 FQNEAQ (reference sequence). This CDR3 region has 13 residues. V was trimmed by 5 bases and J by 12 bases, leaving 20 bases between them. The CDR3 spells CASSPRGGDFLYF. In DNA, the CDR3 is TGTGCCAGCAGCCCGAGGGGGGGGGACTTTCTGTACTTC.

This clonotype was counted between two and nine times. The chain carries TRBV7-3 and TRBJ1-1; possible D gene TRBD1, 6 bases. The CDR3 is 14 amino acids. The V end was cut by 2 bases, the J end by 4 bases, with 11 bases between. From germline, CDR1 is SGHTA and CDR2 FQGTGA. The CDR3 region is CASSLQGHGTEAFF. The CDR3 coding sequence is TGTGCCAGCAGCTTACAGGGGCATGGCACTGAAGCTTTCTTT. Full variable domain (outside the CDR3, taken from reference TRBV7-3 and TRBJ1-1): GAGVSQTPSNKVTEKGKYVELRCDPISGHTALYWYRQSLGQGPEFLIYFQGTGAADDSGLPNDRFFAVRPEGSVSTLKIQRTERGDSAVYLCASSLQGHGTEAFFGQGTRLTVV.

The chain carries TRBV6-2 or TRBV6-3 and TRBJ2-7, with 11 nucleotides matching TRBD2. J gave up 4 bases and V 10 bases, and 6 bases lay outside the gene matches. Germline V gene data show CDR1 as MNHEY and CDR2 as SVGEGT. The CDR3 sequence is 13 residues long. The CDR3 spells CATGLADLYEQYF. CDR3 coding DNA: TGTGCCACGGGACTAGCGGACCTTTACGAGCAGTACTTC.

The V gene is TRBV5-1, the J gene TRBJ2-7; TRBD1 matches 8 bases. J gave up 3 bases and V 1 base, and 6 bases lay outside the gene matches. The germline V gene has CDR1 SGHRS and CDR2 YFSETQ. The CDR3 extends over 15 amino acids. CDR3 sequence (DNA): TGCGCCAGCAGCTTGTCGGCGACAGGGGTCTACGAGCAGTACTTC. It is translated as CASSLSATGVYEQYF.

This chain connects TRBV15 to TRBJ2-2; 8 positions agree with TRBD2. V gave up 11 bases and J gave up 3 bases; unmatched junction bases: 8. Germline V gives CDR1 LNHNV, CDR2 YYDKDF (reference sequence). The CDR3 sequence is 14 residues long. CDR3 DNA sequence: TGTGCCTCGGGACTAGGTCGAGACACCGGGGAGCTGTTTTTT. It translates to CASGLGRDTGELFF.

The chain's CDR3 is CASSFTLAGGGETQYF. CDR3 coding DNA: TGTGCCAGCAGTTTCACCTTAGCGGGAGGAGGGGAGACCCAGTACTTC. This chain joins TRBV6-5 and TRBJ2-5; 10 bases fit TRBD2. Germline lookup yields CDR1 MNHEY and CDR2 SVGAGI. With 4 bases clipped from V and 5 bases from J, the junction kept 10 bases outside the gene matches. The CDR3 is 16 residues long.

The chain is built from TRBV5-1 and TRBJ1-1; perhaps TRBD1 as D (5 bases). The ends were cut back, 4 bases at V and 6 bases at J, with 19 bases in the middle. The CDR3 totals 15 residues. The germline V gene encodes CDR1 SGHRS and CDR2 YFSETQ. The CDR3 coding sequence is TGCGCCAGCAGCCCCGTGTACAGTCGGGGCGCTGAAGCTTTCTTT. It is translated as CASSPVYSRGAEAFF.

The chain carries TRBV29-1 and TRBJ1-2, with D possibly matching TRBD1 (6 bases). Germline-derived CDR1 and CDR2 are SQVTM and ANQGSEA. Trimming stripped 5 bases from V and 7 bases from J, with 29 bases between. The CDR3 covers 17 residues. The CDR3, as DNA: TGCAGCGTTCGGGACACAGAACCAGAGTATAAACTTTTTGGCTACACCTTC. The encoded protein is CSVRDTEPEYKLFGYTF.

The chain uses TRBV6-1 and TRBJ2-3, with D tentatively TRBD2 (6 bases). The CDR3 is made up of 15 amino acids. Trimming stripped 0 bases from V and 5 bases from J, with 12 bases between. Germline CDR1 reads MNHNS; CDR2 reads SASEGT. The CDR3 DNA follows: TGTGCCAGCAGTGAAGCCCGGGGGAGAAGAGATACGCAGTATTTT. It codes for CASSEARGRRDTQYF.

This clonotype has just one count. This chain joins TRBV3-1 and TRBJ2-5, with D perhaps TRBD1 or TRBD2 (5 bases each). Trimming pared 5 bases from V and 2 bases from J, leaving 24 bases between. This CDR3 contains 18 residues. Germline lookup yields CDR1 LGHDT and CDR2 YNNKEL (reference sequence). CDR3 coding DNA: TGTGCCAGCAGCAACCACTTTCTCCGAGGGGTTCAACAAGAGACCCAGTACTTC. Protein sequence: CASSNHFLRGVQQETQYF.

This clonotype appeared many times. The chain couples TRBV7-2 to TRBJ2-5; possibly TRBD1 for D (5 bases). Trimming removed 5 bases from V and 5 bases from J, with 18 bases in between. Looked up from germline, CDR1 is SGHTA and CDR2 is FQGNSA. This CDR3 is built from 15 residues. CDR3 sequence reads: CASSLMPDSRETQYF. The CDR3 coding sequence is TGTGCCAGCAGCCTAATGCCCGACAGCAGGGAGACCCAGTACTTC.

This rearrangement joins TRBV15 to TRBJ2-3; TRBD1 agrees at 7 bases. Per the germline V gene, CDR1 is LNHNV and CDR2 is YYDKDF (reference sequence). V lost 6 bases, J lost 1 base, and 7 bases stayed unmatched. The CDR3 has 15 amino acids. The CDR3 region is CATSYGQVRTDTQYF. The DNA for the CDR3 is TGTGCCACCAGTTACGGACAGGTTCGCACAGATACGCAGTATTTT.

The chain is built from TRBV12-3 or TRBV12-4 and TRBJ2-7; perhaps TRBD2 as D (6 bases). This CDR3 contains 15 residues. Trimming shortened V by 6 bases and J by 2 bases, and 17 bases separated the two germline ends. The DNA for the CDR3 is TGTGCCAGCAGCCCGGAGACTAGATTAACCTACGAGCAGTACTTC. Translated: CASSPETRLTYEQYF.

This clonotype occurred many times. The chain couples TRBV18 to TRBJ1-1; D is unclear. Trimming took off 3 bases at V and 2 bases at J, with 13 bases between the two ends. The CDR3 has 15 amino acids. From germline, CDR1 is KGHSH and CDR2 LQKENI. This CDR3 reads CASSPSRQPNTEAFF. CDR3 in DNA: TGTGCCAGCTCACCCTCAAGGCAGCCCAACACTGAAGCTTTCTTT. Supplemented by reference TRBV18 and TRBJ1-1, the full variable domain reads NAGVMQNPRHLVRRRGQEARLRCSPMKGHSHVYWYRQLPEEGLKFMVYLQKENIIDESGMPKERFSAEFPKEGPSILRIQQVVRGDSAAYFCASSPSRQPNTEAFFGQGTRLTVV.

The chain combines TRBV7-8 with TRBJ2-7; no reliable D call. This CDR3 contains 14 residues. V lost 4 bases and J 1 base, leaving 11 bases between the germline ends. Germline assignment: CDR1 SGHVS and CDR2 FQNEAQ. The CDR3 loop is CASSSPPGSYEQYF. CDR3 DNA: TGTGCCAGCAGCTCCCCTCCAGGATCCTACGAGCAGTACTTC.

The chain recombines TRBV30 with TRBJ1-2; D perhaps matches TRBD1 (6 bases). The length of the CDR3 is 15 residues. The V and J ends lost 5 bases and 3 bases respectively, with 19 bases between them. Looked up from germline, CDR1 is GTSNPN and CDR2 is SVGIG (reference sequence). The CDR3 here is CAWAPRGHIDYGYTF. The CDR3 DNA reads TGTGCCTGGGCCCCCAGGGGACATATAGACTATGGCTACACCTTC.

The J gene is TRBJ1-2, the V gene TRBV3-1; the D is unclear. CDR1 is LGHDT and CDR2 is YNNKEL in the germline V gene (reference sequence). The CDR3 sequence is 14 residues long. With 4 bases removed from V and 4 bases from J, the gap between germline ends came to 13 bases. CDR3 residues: CASSRSGEVYGYTF. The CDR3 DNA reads TGTGCCAGCAGCCGATCTGGGGAGGTCTATGGCTACACCTTC.

CDR3 protein: CASSLGARQGIFQKLFF. The CDR3 DNA is TGTGCCAGCAGCTTAGGAGCGAGACAGGGAATTTTTCAAAAACTGTTTTTT. V gene TRBV5-6 combines with J gene TRBJ1-4; 7 bases are a match to TRBD1. V was clipped by 2 bases and J by 9 bases; unmatched bases: 16. Germline V lookup: CDR1 SGHDT, CDR2 YYEEEE. This CDR3 has 17 amino acids.

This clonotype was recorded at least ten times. The CDR3 region has the DNA TGCGCCAGCAGCTTGGGACGCGGGGGCCGCGATACGCAGTATTTT. Its translation is CASSLGRGGRDTQYF. This chain links TRBV5-1 with TRBJ2-3; tentatively, D is TRBD2 (7 bases). V gave up 0 bases and J gave up 6 bases, with 14 bases separating them. Germline CDR1 reads SGHRS; CDR2 reads YFSETQ. The CDR3 is 15 residues long.